Below, one T cell receptor beta chain is given with its context. Authors' methods: Cell counts per sample came from amplifying reference gene primers. Here immunoSEQ multiplex PCR was the method, and the copy in TCRdb shows in-frame clones only, minus some. Clone size and V and J calls were adopted from that table, with D and trimming inferred from the DNA. The sample holds about 59,000 clones, 80% to 85% seen once. This record belongs to a study of blood T cell repertoires in COVID-19. About the study: There were acute and convalescent COVID-19 samples, and they came from the United States, Italy and Spain. T cells, B-cell-depleted T cells, or PBMCs provided the cDNA or gDNA that served as material.

Trimming stripped 0 bases from V and 3 bases from J, with 12 bases between. Germline loops: CDR1 SGHNT, CDR2 YYREEE (reference sequence). The CDR3 length is 16 residues. The chain is built from TRBV5-4 and TRBJ1-4; D may be TRBD1 (5 bases). This TCR derives from a woman of 80 years or more with active or convalescent COVID-19. Sequencing input: peripheral blood. CDR3 bases: TGTGCCAGCAGCTTGGGGTCAGGGAATGCTAATGAAAAACTGTTTTTT. This gives the protein CASSLGSGNANEKLFF.